The clone carrying this TCR beta chain came up many times. Drawn at first hyperthyroidism diagnosis, the blood sample preceded any ophthalmopathy symptoms. Amplified TCR beta CDR3 regions came from RNA transcripts. An initial round of RT-PCR targeting the TCR CDR3 relied on the HTBI primer set. Each CDR3 protein gets one entry after TCRdb re-called the multiplex PCR reads with MiXCR. Found here are hundreds of thousands of distinct CDR3 sequences, 18% of them singletons; the top ten hold over 15%. The sample is drawn from a study of T cells in Graves' hyperthyroidism and ophthalmopathy. Specimen: blood. This clonotype originated in a woman aged 50 to 60 with Graves' hyperthyroidism that later progressed to Graves' ophthalmopathy.

DNA for the CDR3: TGTGCCAGCACGCTTTTAGTGGGACTCCAATACAATGAGCAGTTCTTC. It specifies CASTLLVGLQYNEQFF. This rearrangement joins TRBV11-2 to TRBJ2-1, with a tentative D call TRBD2 (6 bases). This CDR3 has 16 amino acids. The germline CDR1 and CDR2 sequences are SGHAT and FQNNGV. V dropped 7 bases and J dropped 4 bases, with 20 bases sitting between them.